What follows are 26 T cell receptor beta chains derived from one specimen sequenced in a study of OX40 agonist ivuxolimab in advanced cancers. Sequenced by immunoSEQ multiplex PCR; TCRdb stores in-frame clones only, minus some. The sample includes about 73,000 clones, around 90% seen only once; the top ten take over 7.5%. The sequencing here drew on CD4+ or CD8+ T cells sorted from blood, taken in a trial of the OX40 agonist ivuxolimab. These receptors came from an adult with an advanced solid tumor such as melanoma, head and neck, liver or kidney cancer.

V is TRBV10-2 and J is TRBJ2-1; TRBD2 aligns across 10 bases. The CDR3 is 17 amino acids. The germline V gene has CDR1 WSHSY and CDR2 SAAADI. The V segment lost 3 bases and the J segment 4 bases; nucleotides outside the gene matches: 9. The CDR3 loop reads CASSDLERGGKYNEQFF. In DNA form, the CDR3 reads TGCGCCAGCAGTGACCTTGAGCGGGGGGGAAAATACAATGAGCAGTTCTTC.

This chain uses TRBV4-1 with TRBJ2-7; D call uncertain. V lost 1 base and J 4 bases, leaving 11 bases between the germline ends. Germline V CDR1 and CDR2: MGHRA, YSYEKL. This CDR3 region has 14 residues. The CDR3 protein is CASSQVLRQYEQYF. The CDR3 DNA follows: TGCGCCAGCAGCCAAGTACTCCGCCAATACGAGCAGTACTTC.

The chain links TRBV4-3 to TRBJ2-3, with D perhaps TRBD2 (6 bases). V was trimmed by 1 base and J by 0 bases, leaving 8 bases between them. Germline loops: CDR1 LGHNA, CDR2 YSLEER. The CDR3 is 15 residues long. Written as DNA, the CDR3 is TGCGCCAGCAGCCAAGGGACTACCAGCACAGATACGCAGTATTTT. It codes for CASSQGTTSTDTQYF.

This chain uses TRBV13 with TRBJ2-3; no clear D gene. The CDR3 is 14 amino acids. The V and J ends lost 4 bases and 4 bases respectively, with 12 bases between them. CDR1 and CDR2 (germline): PRHDT, FYEKMQ (reference sequence). CDR3 region: CASSSDEDPDTQYF. CDR3 nucleotides: TGTGCCAGCAGCTCCGACGAAGACCCAGATACGCAGTATTTT.

Turning to this clone: The same CDR3 can be traced to other DNA sequences in this sample. V usage is TRBV9 and J usage is TRBJ1-1, with 7 bases that match TRBD1. This CDR3 has 13 amino acids. The V gene's germline CDR1 is SGDLS and CDR2 YYNGEE. After removal of 5 bases from V and 4 bases from J, the junction contained 5 bases not matched to a gene. CDR3 sequence (DNA): TGTGCCAGCAGTCCAGGGGGGGGCACTGAAGCTTTCTTT. Residues: CASSPGGGTEAFF. The full variable domain, completed using reference TRBV9 and TRBJ1-1, is DSGVTQTPKHLITATGQRVTLRCSPRSGDLSVYWYQQSLDQGLQFLIQYYNGEERAKGNILERFSAQQFPDLHSELNLSSLELGDSALYFCASSPGGGTEAFFGQGTRLTVV.

V and J are TRBV27 and TRBJ2-3; 10 nucleotides align to TRBD2. With 3 bases clipped from V and 6 bases from J, the junction kept 3 bases outside the gene matches. Looked up from germline, CDR1 is MNHEY and CDR2 is SMNVEV (reference sequence). CDR3 length: 14 amino acids. The CDR3 bases are TGTGCCAGCAGTTTGGGACTAGCGATGGATACGCAGTATTTT. It codes for CASSLGLAMDTQYF.

The chain carries TRBV29-1 and TRBJ2-7; TRBD2 aligns across 11 bases. The CDR3 contains 13 residues. V lost 7 bases, J lost 2 bases, and 4 bases stayed unmatched. Per the germline V gene, CDR1 is SQVTM and CDR2 is ANQGSEA. CDR3 amino acids: CSGSGGATYEQYF. CDR3 DNA sequence: TGCAGCGGTAGCGGGGGGGCAACCTACGAGCAGTACTTC.

The rearrangement uses TRBV10-1 and TRBJ2-3; 14 bases line up with TRBD2. Per germline, CDR1 WNHNN and CDR2 SYGVQD (reference sequence). The junction had 10 bases not matched to a gene; V was cut back by 9 bases and J by 11 bases. The CDR3 has 14 amino acids. CDR3 DNA sequence: TGCGCCAGTTCGGGGACTAGCGGGGGAGATGGGCAGTATTTT. It translates to CASSGTSGGDGQYF.

Comment on this clone: Other DNA sequences from this sample encode an identical CDR3 as well. This chain connects TRBV6-5 to TRBJ2-7; 9 nucleotides match TRBD1. CDR3 length: 15 amino acids. V lost 6 bases, J lost 4 bases, and 10 bases stayed unmatched. Germline V lookup: CDR1 MNHEY, CDR2 SVGAGI. The CDR3 sequence: CASSPSGTGIYEQYF. CDR3 DNA sequence: TGTGCCAGCAGCCCATCCGGGACAGGGATTTACGAGCAGTACTTC.

V usage is TRBV29-1 and J usage is TRBJ2-7, with D possibly being TRBD1 (6 bases). Germline values: CDR1 SQVTM, CDR2 ANQGSEA. The CDR3 runs to 13 residues. The ends were cut back, 8 bases at V and 3 bases at J, with 17 bases in the middle. CDR3 in DNA: TGCAGCAATCGACAGGTCCTACTCTACGAGCAGTACTTC. This sequence encodes CSNRQVLLYEQYF.

This clone was detected a few times. J is TRBJ2-7 and V is TRBV5-4; D is ambiguous. V was shortened by 1 base and J by 2 bases, with 10 bases between the two germline ends. The length of the CDR3 is 14 residues. Germline CDR1 and CDR2: SGHNT and YYREEE (reference sequence). DNA of the CDR3: TGTGCCAGCAGCTTGCGGCAGTCCGCCTACGAGCAGTACTTC. Encoded protein: CASSLRQSAYEQYF.

V is TRBV4-3 and J is TRBJ1-2; maybe TRBD1 (5 bases). The germline CDR1 and CDR2 sequences are LGHNA and YSLEER. V was shortened by 1 base and J by 0 bases, with 6 bases between the two germline ends. The CDR3 is made up of 14 amino acids. CDR3 nucleotide sequence: TGCGCCAGCAGCCAAGTAGGGGCTAACTATGGCTACACCTTC. Translating gives CASSQVGANYGYTF.

CDR3 loop: CASSLKAPRGPDTEAFF. In DNA, the CDR3 is TGTGCCAGCAGCTTAAAAGCCCCTAGGGGGCCGGACACTGAAGCTTTCTTT. J is TRBJ1-1 and V is TRBV7-3, with 7 positions matching TRBD1. CDR3 length: 17 residues. Looked up from germline, CDR1 is SGHTA and CDR2 is FQGTGA. The trim removed 1 base at V and 3 bases at J, leaving 11 bases unmatched.

This chain uses TRBV11-2 with TRBJ2-3; tentatively, D is TRBD1 (6 bases). Germline values: CDR1 SGHAT, CDR2 FQNNGV. V lost 3 bases and J 0 bases, leaving 13 bases between the germline ends. This CDR3 is 16 amino acids long. In nucleotides, the CDR3 is TGTGCCAGCAGCTTTTCCCAGACAGGTAGCACAGATACGCAGTATTTT. As protein: CASSFSQTGSTDTQYF.

The chain is built from TRBV9 and TRBJ2-5, with D maybe TRBD1 (6 bases). Germline V lookup: CDR1 SGDLS, CDR2 YYNGEE. Trimming removed 3 bases at V and 10 bases at J, with 19 bases between. The CDR3 spans 14 residues. Here the CDR3 reads CASSAPDRWWDQYF. The CDR3 DNA follows: TGTGCCAGCAGCGCGCCCGACAGGTGGTGGGACCAGTACTTC.

The gene calls are TRBV5-4 and TRBJ1-1; D call uncertain. V lost 0 bases to trimming and J lost 11 bases, with 14 bases between them. There are 13 residues in the CDR3. Germline assignment: CDR1 SGHNT and CDR2 YYREEE (reference sequence). CDR3 bases: TGTGCCAGCAGCTTGGCGTATCCCGAGGAGGCTTTCTTT. Translation: CASSLAYPEEAFF.

The gene calls are TRBV7-6 and TRBJ2-1; 11 positions match TRBD2. CDR1 is SGHVS, CDR2 FNYEAQ, per germline. The J segment lost 8 bases and the V segment lost 3 bases, leaving 6 bases of the junction unmatched. This CDR3 spans 15 amino acids. CDR3 coding DNA: TGTGCCAGCAGCTTGTTTAGCGGGGGGGTGGATGAGCAGTTCTTC. Translated, it gives CASSLFSGGVDEQFF.

The chain recombines TRBV19 with TRBJ1-4; a weak D match, TRBD1 (6 bases). Per germline, CDR1 LNHDA and CDR2 SQIVND (reference sequence). CDR3 length: 15 residues. V shed 1 base and J shed 6 bases, with 12 bases lying between them. CDR3 protein: CASSIVDRSHEKLFF. CDR3 sequence (DNA): TGTGCCAGTAGTATAGTCGACAGGTCCCATGAAAAACTGTTTTTT.

The rearrangement links TRBV5-5 to TRBJ2-3; a possible D gene is TRBD2 (5 bases). The CDR3 contains 15 residues. V was pared by 4 bases and J by 6 bases, with 18 bases between. Germline V gene data show CDR1 as SGHKS and CDR2 as YYEKEE (reference sequence). CDR3 nucleotides: TGTGCCAGCAGCCCCCTGTGGACTTACGCGGATACGCAGTATTTT. Protein: CASSPLWTYADTQYF. Full variable domain (remainder filled in from reference TRBV5-5 and TRBJ2-3): DAGVTQSPTHLIKTRGQQVTLRCSPISGHKSVSWYQQVLGQGPQFIFQYYEKEERGRGNFPDRFSARQFPNYSSELNVNALLLGDSALYLCASSPLWTYADTQYFGPGTRLTVL.

The chain has TRBV4-2 and TRBJ2-1; 7 nucleotides line up with TRBD2. V lost 3 bases, J lost 4 bases, and 6 bases stayed unmatched. CDR1 and CDR2 (germline): LGHNA, YNFKEQ. The CDR3 sequence is 15 residues long. CDR3 region: CASSQDWEGYNEQFF. In DNA, the CDR3 is TGTGCCAGCAGCCAGGACTGGGAGGGTTACAATGAGCAGTTCTTC.

This sequence joins TRBV10-3 and TRBJ2-3; D is ambiguous. The CDR3 is 11 residues long. V gave up 3 bases and J gave up 6 bases, with 4 bases separating them. Germline V lookup: CDR1 ENHRY, CDR2 SYGVKD. For the CDR3, the DNA is TGTGCCATCAGTGAAGACGATACGCAGTATTTT. This gives the protein CAISEDDTQYF.

This chain joins TRBV7-9 and TRBJ1-1; D gene uncertain. The germline V gene encodes CDR1 SEHNR and CDR2 FQNEAQ (reference sequence). The germline V and J ends were trimmed by 4 bases and 2 bases, with 17 bases remaining between them. The CDR3 sequence is 16 residues long. In DNA, the CDR3 is TGTGCCAGCAGCTATTCGACGAGCCGGCCCAACACTGAAGCTTTCTTT. Translated: CASSYSTSRPNTEAFF.

The rearrangement uses TRBV4-1 and TRBJ2-1; a weak D match, TRBD1 (6 bases). The CDR3 is 16 residues long. V lost 3 bases and J 3 bases, leaving 15 bases between the germline ends. Germline V gene sequence: CDR1 MGHRA, CDR2 YSYEKL. In DNA form, the CDR3 reads TGCGCCAGCAGCCACTCGGGACACAACATCTACAATGAGCAGTTCTTC. Its translation: CASSHSGHNIYNEQFF.

The J gene is TRBJ2-7, the V gene TRBV7-9; 7 nucleotides match TRBD1. Germline CDR1 is SEHNR and CDR2 is FQNEAQ (reference sequence). This CDR3 contains 15 residues. J was trimmed by 3 bases and V by 5 bases; bases with no gene match: 10. The CDR3 coding sequence is TGTGCCAGCAGCCCGAGGACAGGTCCGATCTACGAGCAGTACTTC. Translated: CASSPRTGPIYEQYF.

This clone came up once. The germline gene is not matched at one end of the junction; a read error may be the cause. The genes are TRBV7-9 and TRBJ1-2; TRBD1 is a possible D gene (6 bases). Germline assignment: CDR1 SEHNR and CDR2 FQNEAQ (reference sequence). This CDR3 comprises 14 residues. CDR3 nucleotide sequence: TGTGCCAGCAGCGTAGCCGGGGACATCTATGGCTACACCTTC. This gives the protein CASSVAGDIYGYTF.

This chain links TRBV9 with TRBJ1-1, with unresolved D. CDR3 length: 13 amino acids. V lost 2 bases, J lost 1 base, and 6 bases lay in between. Germline loops: CDR1 SGDLS, CDR2 YYNGEE. Here the CDR3 DNA reads TGTGCCAGCAGCGTGACGACGAACACTGAAGCTTTCTTT. It codes for CASSVTTNTEAFF.